This T cell receptor beta chain was sequenced for a study of T cell repertoires in cytomegalovirus infection. Study background: In the study, CMV epitopes included recently identified HLA-C-restricted and well-studied HLA-B-restricted ones. Indications came from public TCR beta signatures; they pointed to CMV infection and to a matching HLA type. Regarding the study as a whole: HLA-C-restricted TCR beta clonotypes specific for CMV led the ex vivo response.

With regard to this clonotype: The target antigen is unknown.

Each CDR3 protein gets one entry after TCRdb re-called the reads with MiXCR. The sample lists around 300,000 distinct CDR3 sequences, 22% seen once, with around 20% in the top ten. The CDR3 is made up of 13 amino acids. Germline V gene sequence: CDR1 SGHTA, CDR2 FQGTGA. V was clipped by 5 bases and J by 5 bases, with 12 bases between them. The clonotype was recovered from a human donor in good health (CMV status not recorded). Some clones in this sample may be carry-over from other donors' samples. The chain is built from TRBV7-3 and TRBJ1-1; D is unclear. Sequencing was performed on cultured PBMCs, taken from culture after CMV antigen stimulation. Here the CDR3 reads CASSPNGVTEAFF. CDR3 bases: TGTGCCAGCAGCCCAAATGGGGTAACTGAAGCTTTCTTT.